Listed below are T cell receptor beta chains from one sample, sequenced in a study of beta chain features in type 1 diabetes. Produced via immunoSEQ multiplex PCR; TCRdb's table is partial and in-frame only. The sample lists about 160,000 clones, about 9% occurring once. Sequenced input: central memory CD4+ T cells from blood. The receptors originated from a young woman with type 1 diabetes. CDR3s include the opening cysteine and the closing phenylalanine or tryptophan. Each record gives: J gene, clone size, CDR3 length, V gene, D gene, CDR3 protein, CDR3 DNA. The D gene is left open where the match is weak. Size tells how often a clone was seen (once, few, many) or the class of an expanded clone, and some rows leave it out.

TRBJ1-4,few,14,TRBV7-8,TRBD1,CASSPTTGDGKLFF,TGTGCCAGCAGCCCCACTACAGGGGACGGAAAACTGTTTTTT
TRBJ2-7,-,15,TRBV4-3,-,CASSQERASYYEQYF,TGCGCCAGCAGCCAAGAGCGGGCAAGCTACTACGAGCAGTACTTC
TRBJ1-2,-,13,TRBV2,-,CASSETGNYGYTF,TGTGCCAGCAGTGAAACAGGGAACTATGGCTACACCTTC
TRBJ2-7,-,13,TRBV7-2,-,CASSTSPGNEQYF,TGTGCCAGCAGCACCTCCCCAGGGAATGAGCAGTACTTC
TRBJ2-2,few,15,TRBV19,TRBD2,CASRTSGVNTGELFF,TGTGCCTCCCGGACTAGCGGGGTGAACACCGGGGAGCTGTTTTTT
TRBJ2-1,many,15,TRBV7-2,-,CASSLAGVVGNEQFF,TGTGCCAGCAGCTTAGCGGGAGTGGTTGGGAATGAGCAGTTCTTC
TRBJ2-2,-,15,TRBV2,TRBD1,CASIGQALNTGELFF,TGTGCCAGCATCGGACAGGCCCTGAACACCGGGGAGCTGTTTTTT
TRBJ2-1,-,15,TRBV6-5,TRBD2,CATTGTSGNNREQFF,TGTGCCACCACAGGGACTAGCGGGAATAATCGTGAGCAGTTCTTC
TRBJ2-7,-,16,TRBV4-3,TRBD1,CASSLHAGTGAYEQYF,TGCGCCAGCAGCCTGCACGCCGGGACAGGGGCCTACGAGCAGTACTTC
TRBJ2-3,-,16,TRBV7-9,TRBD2,CASSLSGGRVTDTQYF,TGTGCCAGCAGCTTAAGCGGGGGGCGAGTGACAGATACGCAGTATTTT
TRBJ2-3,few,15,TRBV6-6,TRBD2,CASRHLAGAPDTQYF,TGTGCCAGCAGACATCTAGCGGGGGCTCCAGATACGCAGTATTTT
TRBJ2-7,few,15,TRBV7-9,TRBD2,CASSFGLAGGGEQYF,TGTGCCAGCAGCTTCGGACTAGCGGGAGGAGGCGAGCAGTACTTC
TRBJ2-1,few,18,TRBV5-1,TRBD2,CASSLRSSGASSGGEQFF,TGCGCCAGCAGCTTGAGGTCAAGCGGGGCCTCAAGTGGAGGTGAGCAGTTCTTC
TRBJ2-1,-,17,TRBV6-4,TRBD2,CASSSLTTSGRANEQFF,TGTGCCAGCAGTTCTCTCACGACTAGCGGGAGAGCCAATGAGCAGTTCTTC
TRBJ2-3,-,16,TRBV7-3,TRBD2,CASSLATSGGSGAQYF,TGTGCCAGCAGCTTAGCCACTAGCGGGGGTTCCGGGGCGCAGTATTTT